This T cell receptor beta chain was recovered during a study of blood T cells in healthy people across ages. Individuals who donated were healthy Caucasians from Russia aged 6 to 90. In each sample, at least 7 million PBMCs were isolated. This CDR3 contains 14 residues. Germline V lookup: CDR1 ENHRY, CDR2 SYGVKD. V lost 7 bases and J lost 2; bases outside the gene matches: 6. A sample-barcoded 5' primer and a J-beta primer mix were used in a second PCR of roughly 6 to 11 cycles. TCRdb reprocessed the 5' RACE reads with MiXCR, giving one entry per CDR3 protein. The top ten hold about 15% of the sample, which has hundreds of thousands of distinct CDR3 sequences, about 28% seen once. Worth noting for this clonotype: Its specificity is not known.

Study results and caveats: Observed TCR beta diversity per million T cells went down as age went up. This fall followed a roughly linear course with age.

The sequenced sample was blood. The TCR originated in an elderly woman in good health. V and J are TRBV10-3 and TRBJ1-1; TRBD1 matches at 8 bases. The CDR3 reads CAIKTTGANTEAFF. In DNA form, the CDR3 reads TGTGCCATCAAAACGACAGGGGCAAACACTGAAGCTTTCTTT.